Each of the 14 T cell receptor beta chains below was sequenced from the same sample in a study of cytomegalovirus exposure and HLA in healthy donors. Profiled with immunoSEQ multiplex PCR; TCRdb holds only in-frame clones, not every one. The sample holds approximately 120,000 clones, about 93% seen once. Specimen: PBMCs. Source of these receptors: a woman in her late teens or twenties in good health and CMV-seronegative.

Here the CDR3 reads CASSGRGGELFF. DNA for the CDR3: TGTGCCAGCAGCGGGCGCGGCGGGGAGCTGTTTTTT. The chain carries TRBV9 and TRBJ2-2; D ambiguous. V lost 3 bases, J lost 7 bases, and 7 bases lay in between. This CDR3 comprises 12 residues. In germline, CDR1 is SGDLS, CDR2 YYNGEE.

The chain has TRBV6-1 and TRBJ2-7, with 10 bases that match TRBD2. The CDR3 runs 13 residues. Germline V gene lookup returns CDR1 MNHNS and CDR2 SASEGT. The trim removed 5 bases at V and 6 bases at J, leaving 4 bases unmatched. In DNA, the CDR3 is TGTGCCAGCAGTAGCGGGAGGGCGGGCGAGCAGTACTTC. Its translation: CASSSGRAGEQYF.

The chain recombines TRBV9 with TRBJ2-3, with D maybe TRBD2 (6 bases). The CDR3 totals 17 residues. Per the germline V gene, CDR1 is SGDLS and CDR2 is YYNGEE. V was shortened by 0 bases and J by 0 bases, with 14 bases between the two germline ends. The CDR3 nucleotides are TGTGCCAGCAGCGTAGCTTGGAGGGCATTCAGCACAGATACGCAGTATTTT. This codes for CASSVAWRAFSTDTQYF.

This chain uses TRBV10-3 with TRBJ1-6; weak D call: TRBD1 (5 bases). Trimming cost V 1 base and J 8 bases, with 9 bases left between them. The CDR3 consists of 14 residues. Per germline, CDR1 ENHRY and CDR2 SYGVKD. The CDR3 spells CAISEYRMDSPLHF. The CDR3 region has the DNA TGTGCCATCAGTGAGTACAGGATGGATTCACCCCTCCACTTT.

V usage is TRBV5-1 and J usage is TRBJ1-1, with 7 bases that match TRBD1. The CDR3 is made up of 15 amino acids. After removal of 0 bases from V and 6 bases from J, the junction contained 8 bases not matched to a gene. Per the germline V gene, CDR1 is SGHRS and CDR2 is YFSETQ. This CDR3 reads CASSLDGQVAPEAFF. The CDR3 DNA sequence: TGCGCCAGCAGCTTGGATGGACAGGTCGCCCCTGAAGCTTTCTTT.

This clone appeared once. The V and J genes are TRBV5-4 and TRBJ2-7, with 7 nucleotides matching TRBD2. Germline V gives CDR1 SGHNT, CDR2 YYREEE (reference sequence). The CDR3 loop spans 14 amino acids. Here the CDR3 DNA reads TGTGCAGCGGGGTGGGGATCCGAAGCCTACGAGCAGTACTTC. Its protein product is CAAGWGSEAYEQYF. Filled out from reference TRBV5-4 and TRBJ2-7, the complete variable domain reads ETGVTQSPTHLIKTRGQQVTLRCSSQSGHNTVSWYQQALGQGPQFIFQYYREEENGRGNFPPRFSGLQFPNYSSELNVNALELDDSALYLCAAGWGSEAYEQYFGPGTRLTVT.

This rearrangement joins TRBV7-8 to TRBJ2-3, with 7 positions matching TRBD2. The CDR3 consists of 14 residues. Looked up from germline, CDR1 is SGHVS and CDR2 is FQNEAQ. V was pared by 2 bases and J by 4 bases, with 3 bases of the junction left unmatched. CDR3 sequence (DNA): TGTGCCAGCAGCTTAAGGGAGGGTTCAGATACGCAGTATTTT. It specifies CASSLREGSDTQYF.

The chain recombines TRBV5-1 with TRBJ1-1, with TRBD1 as a possible D gene (6 bases). CDR1 SGHRS and CDR2 YFSETQ come from the germline V gene. V was pared by 3 bases and J by 4 bases, with 13 bases between. The CDR3 is 14 residues long. This chain's CDR3 is CASSYSGEGTEAFF. In nucleotides, the CDR3 is TGCGCCAGCAGCTACTCAGGGGAAGGCACTGAAGCTTTCTTT.

The count of this clone is one. V is TRBV2 and J is TRBJ2-4; 8 bases are a match to TRBD1. The V gene end was trimmed by 4 bases and the J gene end by 5 bases; junction bases not matched to a gene: 7. The germline CDR1 and CDR2 sequences are SNHLY and FYNNEI. CDR3 length equals 15 residues. In nucleotides, the CDR3 is TGTGCCAGCAGTGGTCCCAGGGGGCTTCAAAACATTCAGTACTTC. Translated, it gives CASSGPRGLQNIQYF.

V is TRBV5-5 and J is TRBJ1-1; weak D call: TRBD1 (6 bases). Trimming took off 4 bases at V and 3 bases at J, with 16 bases between the two ends. The CDR3 runs 15 residues. Germline assignment: CDR1 SGHKS and CDR2 YYEKEE (reference sequence). CDR3 residues: CASSLTWGLDTEAFF. DNA for the CDR3: TGTGCCAGCAGCCTAACGTGGGGGCTGGACACTGAAGCTTTCTTT.

The chain has TRBV28 and TRBJ1-3, with 8 bases identical to TRBD1. Germline V gives CDR1 MDHEN, CDR2 SYDVKM. This CDR3 region has 14 residues. After removal of 3 bases from V and 4 bases from J, the junction contained 2 bases not matched to a gene. The CDR3 DNA is TGTGCCAGCAGTTTGGACAGGGCAGGAAACACCATATATTTT. This translates into CASSLDRAGNTIYF. The full variable domain, with the rest looked up from reference TRBV28 and TRBJ1-3, is DVKVTQSSRYLVKRTGEKVFLECVQDMDHENMFWYRQDPGLGLRLIYFSYDVKMKEKGDIPEGYSVSREKKERFSLILESASTNQTSMYLCASSLDRAGNTIYFGEGSWLTVV.

This chain joins TRBV29-1 and TRBJ2-7; D gene unclear. This CDR3 spans 10 amino acids. V dropped 2 bases and J dropped 5 bases, with 4 bases sitting between them. The germline gives CDR1 SQVTM, CDR2 ANQGSEA. The CDR3 spells CSVESHEQYF. The CDR3 DNA follows: TGCAGCGTTGAAAGCCACGAGCAGTACTTC.

This chain connects TRBV5-1 to TRBJ2-1, with TRBD2 matching over 7 bases. V lost 2 bases to trimming and J lost 5 bases; unmatched junction nucleotides: 10. Germline V lookup: CDR1 SGHRS, CDR2 YFSETQ. The length of the CDR3 is 16 residues. The CDR3 nucleotides read TGCGCCAGCAGCTTAGTCCGTCCGGGGGGAGACAATGAGCAGTTCTTC. This sequence encodes CASSLVRPGGDNEQFF.

The chain recombines TRBV5-4 with TRBJ1-2; no firm D call. CDR3 size: 15 residues. Looked up from germline, CDR1 is SGHNT and CDR2 is YYREEE (reference sequence). Trimming stripped 1 base from V and 2 bases from J, with 12 bases between. CDR3 in amino acids: CASSLSADQNYGYTF. DNA of the CDR3: TGTGCCAGCAGCTTGTCAGCGGATCAAAACTATGGCTACACCTTC.